The source of this TCR beta chain is a study of shared T cell receptors in the human thymus. Assay used: immunoSEQ multiplex PCR; TCRdb lists only in-frame clones, some missing. The repertoire holds hundreds of thousands of clones, with over 75% as singletons. CDR1 and CDR2 (germline): SGHVS, FQNEAQ. This CDR3 spans 15 amino acids. V was pared by 1 base and J by 5 bases, with 1 base of the junction left unmatched. The sample also formed part of further work on human thymus T cells.

The chain joins TRBV7-8 to TRBJ1-5; 11 positions agree with TRBD1. The receptor was derived from a boy younger than two with a congenital heart defect. The source material was thymocytes. The CDR3 loop is CASSLGTGGHQPQHF. Written as DNA, the CDR3 is TGTGCCAGCAGCTTAGGGACAGGGGGCCATCAGCCCCAGCATTTT.